These 11 T cell receptor beta chains share one sample of origin, sequenced in a study of cytomegalovirus exposure and HLA in healthy donors. Profiled with immunoSEQ multiplex PCR; TCRdb holds only in-frame clones, not every one. The table has 300,000 to 400,000 clones, 88% seen once. Specimen: PBMCs. The receptors here all came from a man aged 25 to 45 in good health and CMV-seronegative.

The CDR3: CASFTPNYGYTF. CDR3 DNA: TGTGCCAGCTTTACACCTAACTATGGCTACACCTTC. The chain has TRBV2 and TRBJ1-2, with no clear D. The CDR3 extends over 12 amino acids. CDR1 SNHLY and CDR2 FYNNEI come from the germline V gene. The V and J ends lost 8 bases and 0 bases respectively, with 7 bases between them.

The V call is TRBV25-1, the J call TRBJ2-3; TRBD2 agrees at 9 bases. After removal of 5 bases from V and 4 bases from J, the junction contained 10 bases not matched to a gene. Germline CDR1 reads MGHDK; CDR2 reads SYGVNS. The CDR3 loop spans 16 amino acids. DNA for the CDR3: TGTGCCAGCAGTCCTAGCGGCGGGGGGGGGCCAGATACGCAGTATTTT. Translated: CASSPSGGGGPDTQYF.

This chain links TRBV7-9 with TRBJ1-2; 10 bases agree with TRBD1. The trim removed 6 bases at V and 6 bases at J, leaving 13 bases unmatched. CDR1 and CDR2 from the germline V gene are SEHNR and FQNEAQ (reference sequence). The CDR3 totals 16 residues. The DNA of the CDR3 is TGTGCCAGCAGACAACCGGGACAGGGGCACGGTGATGGCTACACCTTC. This gives the protein CASRQPGQGHGDGYTF.

The chain joins TRBV11-3 to TRBJ1-6; a weak D match, TRBD1 (5 bases). The germline V gene encodes CDR1 SGHNT and CDR2 YENEEA. V lost 1 base and J lost 10, with 11 bases in between. The CDR3 contains 14 residues. The CDR3 region has the DNA TGTGCCAGCAGCTTAGCAGGGTGGAACTCACCCCTCCACTTT. This translates into CASSLAGWNSPLHF.

The chain links TRBV6-5 to TRBJ2-7, with 8 bases matching TRBD1. V shed 6 bases and J 7 bases; nucleotides not matched to a gene: 11. The CDR3 runs to 14 residues. CDR1 and CDR2 from the germline V gene are MNHEY and SVGAGI. The CDR3 is CASSAIQGAGEQYF. The DNA for the CDR3 is TGTGCCAGCAGCGCAATTCAGGGGGCGGGAGAGCAGTACTTC.

This chain joins TRBV18 and TRBJ1-2, with 9 bases identical to TRBD1. The CDR3 length is 15 residues. V was clipped by 3 bases and J by 7 bases; unmatched bases: 9. Per the germline V gene, CDR1 is KGHSH and CDR2 is LQKENI. As DNA, the CDR3 is TGTGCCAGCTCACCTACGGGACAGGGATTAAGTGGCTACACCTTC. Translation: CASSPTGQGLSGYTF.

V and J are TRBV4-3 and TRBJ2-2, with D perhaps matching TRBD2 (5 bases). Looked up from germline, CDR1 is LGHNA and CDR2 is YSLEER. The CDR3 has 14 residues. V lost 0 bases and J lost 7, with 9 bases in between. The CDR3 region has the DNA TGCGCCAGCAGCCAAGAAAGCGGCCTCGGGGAGCTGTTTTTT. It encodes CASSQESGLGELFF.

The rearrangement joins TRBV7-9 to TRBJ2-1, with D hard to call. V lost 1 base, J lost 3 bases, and 7 bases lay in between. The germline V gene encodes CDR1 SEHNR and CDR2 FQNEAQ (reference sequence). The CDR3 is 14 residues long. The CDR3 sequence: CASSLETVYNEQFF. As DNA, the CDR3 is TGTGCCAGCAGCTTAGAGACTGTCTACAATGAGCAGTTCTTC.

V is TRBV7-9 and J is TRBJ2-3; a possible D gene is TRBD1 (5 bases). V shed 4 bases and J shed 0 bases, with 14 bases lying between them. Germline V CDR1 and CDR2: SEHNR, FQNEAQ (reference sequence). The CDR3 runs to 16 residues. CDR3: CASSSLAGPSTDTQYF. CDR3 in DNA: TGTGCCAGCAGCTCCCTGGCAGGGCCGAGCACAGATACGCAGTATTTT.

The chain recombines TRBV6-1 with TRBJ1-1; a possible D gene is TRBD1 (5 bases). The germline V gene encodes CDR1 MNHNS and CDR2 SASEGT. The CDR3 runs to 17 residues. V was clipped by 0 bases and J by 5 bases, with 19 bases between them. This chain's CDR3 is CASSEAGAGGWRTEAFF. DNA for the CDR3: TGTGCCAGCAGTGAAGCTGGGGCAGGTGGATGGAGAACTGAAGCTTTCTTT.

This chain connects TRBV5-1 to TRBJ2-5; D not resolved. Trimming shortened V by 0 bases and J by 1 base, and 10 bases separated the two germline ends. CDR1 SGHRS and CDR2 YFSETQ come from the germline V gene. This CDR3 contains 15 residues. This CDR3 reads CASSLVIGVQETQYF. The CDR3 nucleotides read TGCGCCAGCAGCTTGGTAATAGGAGTCCAAGAGACCCAGTACTTC. Supplemented by reference TRBV5-1 and TRBJ2-5, the full variable domain reads KAGVTQTPRYLIKTRGQQVTLSCSPISGHRSVSWYQQTPGQGLQFLFEYFSETQRNKGNFPGRFSGRQFSNSRSEMNVSTLELGDSALYLCASSLVIGVQETQYFGPGTRLLVL.